This T cell receptor (beta chain) came from a study of cytomegalovirus exposure and HLA in healthy donors. General study points: Some TCR beta chains (roughly 150 of them) were listed as cytomegalovirus-associated. Most likely, a cluster of highly shared sequence variants arose as a sequencing artifact. Reported results showed that the classifier diagnosed cytomegalovirus status with high specificity and sensitivity.

CDR1 is GTSNPN, CDR2 SVGIG, per germline (reference sequence). V lost 1 base, J lost 6 bases, and 4 bases lay in between. CDR3 length equals 11 residues. The PCR had 60 Vbeta and 13 Jbeta primers. Data came from immunoSEQ multiplex PCR; TCRdb stores just in-frame clones and leaves some out. The data show roughly 180,000 clones, under 80% seen once. About this clone itself: Its antigen is undetermined.

The TCR comes from a woman in her fifties or sixties in good health and CMV-seropositive. The rearrangement links TRBV30 to TRBJ1-5; D gene ambiguous. Material: PBMCs. The chain's CDR3 is CAWSASQPQHF. Here the CDR3 DNA reads TGTGCCTGGAGTGCCAGTCAGCCCCAGCATTTT.